Sequencing of this TCR beta chain was carried out in a study of identical twins. Per germline, CDR1 SGHRS and CDR2 YFSETQ. V shed 4 bases and J shed 6 bases, with 20 bases lying between them. The CDR3 contains 16 residues. Unique molecular identifiers were present on cDNA, and template switching added a universal primer site. TCRdb fed the 5' RACE reads into MiXCR, producing one record per CDR3 protein. Of 600,000 to 800,000 distinct CDR3 sequences listed, less than 25% are singletons. In addition, the sample was reused for a study of T cells expressing NK-cell markers. That publication notes: The TCR beta repertoires were obtained from sorted CD3+CD56+NKG2C+, CD3+CD56+NKG2C- and CD3+CD56-NKG2C+ T cells. The sequencing cohort of eight donors included seven HCMV-seropositive individuals and one seronegative individual.

The chain links TRBV5-1 to TRBJ2-1; TRBD2 might be the D (6 bases). This TCR was sampled from a woman in her late teens or twenties in good health. Sample: PBMCs. CDR3 sequence (DNA): TGCGCCAGCAGCCCCATAGCGGCTATAAAAATCAATGAGCAGTTCTTC. It translates to CASSPIAAIKINEQFF.